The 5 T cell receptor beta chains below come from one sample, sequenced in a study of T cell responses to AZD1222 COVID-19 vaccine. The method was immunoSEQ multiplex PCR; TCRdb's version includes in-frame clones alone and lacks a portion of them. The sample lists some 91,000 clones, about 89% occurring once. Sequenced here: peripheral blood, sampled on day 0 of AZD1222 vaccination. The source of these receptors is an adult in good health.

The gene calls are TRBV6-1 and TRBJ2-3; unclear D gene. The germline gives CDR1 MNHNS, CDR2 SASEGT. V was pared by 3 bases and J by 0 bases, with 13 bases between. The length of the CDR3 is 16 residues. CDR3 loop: CASSDFVEGSTDTQYF. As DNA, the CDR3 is TGTGCCAGCAGTGATTTCGTCGAAGGTAGCACAGATACGCAGTATTTT.

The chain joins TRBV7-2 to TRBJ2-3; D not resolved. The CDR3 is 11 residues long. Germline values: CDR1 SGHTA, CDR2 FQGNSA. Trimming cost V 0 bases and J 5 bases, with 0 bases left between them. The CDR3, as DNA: TGTGCCAGCAGCTTAGCAGATACGCAGTATTTT. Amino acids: CASSLADTQYF.

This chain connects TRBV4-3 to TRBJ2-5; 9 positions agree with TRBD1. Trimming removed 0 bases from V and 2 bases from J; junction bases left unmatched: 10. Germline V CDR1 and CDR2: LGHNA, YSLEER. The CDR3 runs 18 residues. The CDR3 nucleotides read TGCGCCAGCAGCCAAGAAGGGGGGACAGGGAGATGGCAAGAGACCCAGTACTTC. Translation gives CASSQEGGTGRWQETQYF.

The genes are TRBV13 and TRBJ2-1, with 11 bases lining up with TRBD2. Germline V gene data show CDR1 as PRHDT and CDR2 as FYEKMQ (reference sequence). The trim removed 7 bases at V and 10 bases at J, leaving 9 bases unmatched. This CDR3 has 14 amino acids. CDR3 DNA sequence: TGTGCCAGCAAACTAGCGGGGGCACGGGGGGAGCAGTTCTTC. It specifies CASKLAGARGEQFF.

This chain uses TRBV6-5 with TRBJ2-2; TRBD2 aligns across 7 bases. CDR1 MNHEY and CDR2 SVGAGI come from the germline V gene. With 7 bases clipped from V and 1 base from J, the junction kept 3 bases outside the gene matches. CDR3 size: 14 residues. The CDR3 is CASKGLVNTGELFF. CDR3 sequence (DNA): TGTGCCAGCAAAGGACTAGTGAACACCGGGGAGCTGTTTTTT.